One sample yielded the 26 T cell receptor beta chains listed below, sequenced in a study of blood T cell repertoires in COVID-19. Clones were read by immunoSEQ multiplex PCR, and TCRdb kept only the in-frame ones, dropping some. The repertoire holds 55,000 to 80,000 clones, with roughly 92% as singletons. The sample consisted of peripheral blood. All receptors derive from a human donor in a cohort sampled during active COVID-19.

The chain combines TRBV27 with TRBJ2-3; maybe TRBD1 (5 bases). The germline V and J ends were trimmed by 8 bases and 1 base, with 22 bases remaining between them. The CDR3 loop spans 17 amino acids. Per germline, CDR1 MNHEY and CDR2 SMNVEV (reference sequence). The CDR3 region has the DNA TGTGCCAGCGAGGCTTTAGGGGCGGAAGGGGGCACAGATACGCAGTATTTT. This gives the protein CASEALGAEGGTDTQYF.

The chain joins TRBV6-5 to TRBJ2-2, with 8 bases aligning to TRBD1. With V trimmed by 6 bases and J by 6 bases, 6 bases remained unmatched. The CDR3 length is 14 residues. Per germline, CDR1 MNHEY and CDR2 SVGAGI. DNA for the CDR3: TGTGCCAGCAGGGGGACAGGAGGGTCCGGGGAGCTGTTTTTT. It translates to CASRGTGGSGELFF.

Only a few counts were recorded for this clone. The chain couples TRBV27 to TRBJ2-7, with 7 bases fitting TRBD1. The germline gives CDR1 MNHEY, CDR2 SMNVEV (reference sequence). The CDR3 loop spans 16 amino acids. V shed 2 bases and J 2 bases; nucleotides not matched to a gene: 9. CDR3 region: CASSLGYDRATYEQYF. In DNA form, the CDR3 reads TGTGCCAGCAGTTTAGGATACGACAGGGCGACCTACGAGCAGTACTTC.

The chain employs TRBV29-1 and TRBJ1-2; 8 bases agree with TRBD1. Germline assignment: CDR1 SQVTM and CDR2 ANQGSEA. The CDR3 is 12 residues long. Trimming at V came to 8 bases and at J to 4 bases, leaving 6 bases not matched to a gene. The chain's CDR3 is CSFGTGSYGYTF. CDR3 nucleotides: TGCAGCTTCGGGACAGGAAGCTATGGCTACACCTTC.

The rearrangement links TRBV30 to TRBJ1-2; TRBD1 matches 8 bases. The CDR3 is 14 amino acids. The ends lost 7 bases at V and 0 bases at J; junction bases unmatched: 7. Looked up from germline, CDR1 is GTSNPN and CDR2 is SVGIG (reference sequence). The CDR3 spells CASSTGVTNYGYTF. For the CDR3, the DNA is TGTGCCTCATCGACAGGGGTAACTAACTATGGCTACACCTTC.

V gene TRBV21-1 combines with J gene TRBJ1-1; the tabulated D call, TRBD1, remains unverified against the DNA. TRBV21-1 is an annotated pseudogene. The CDR3 is 17 amino acids. CDR3 region: CASSKDGDRVANTEAFF. The CDR3 coding sequence is TGTGCCAGCAGCAAAGACGGGGACAGGGTGGCGAACACTGAAGCTTTCTTT.

CDR3 sequence: CASSDLVGQGTQYF. The CDR3, as DNA: TGTGCCAGCTCAGACCTCGTGGGGCAGGGGACCCAGTACTTC. This chain connects TRBV18 to TRBJ2-5; perhaps TRBD1 as D (5 bases). Looked up from germline, CDR1 is KGHSH and CDR2 is LQKENI. This CDR3 is 14 amino acids long. Trimming took 5 bases from V and 7 from J, leaving 17 bases between them.

The chain couples TRBV5-1 to TRBJ1-1, with 10 bases identical to TRBD1. Germline V gene lookup returns CDR1 SGHRS and CDR2 YFSETQ. J gave up 3 bases and V 0 bases, and 5 bases lay outside the gene matches. This CDR3 comprises 16 residues. The CDR3 nucleotides are TGCGCCAGCAGCTTGGGGACAGGGGGTTGGGACACTGAAGCTTTCTTT. This sequence encodes CASSLGTGGWDTEAFF.

The CDR3 DNA reads as TGTGCCTGGCCCGCGGGACCGGGAAACACCATATATTTT. Translated: CAWPAGPGNTIYF. The V call is TRBV30, the J call TRBJ1-3, with a weak D call TRBD1 (5 bases). The CDR3 spans 13 residues. The V end was cut by 5 bases, the J end by 4 bases, with 12 bases between. Germline-derived CDR1 and CDR2 are GTSNPN and SVGIG (reference sequence).

This clone appeared once. The genes are TRBV6-6 and TRBJ2-7; the D gene is possibly TRBD2 (5 bases). Trimming pared 4 bases from V and 4 bases from J, leaving 5 bases between. The length of the CDR3 is 11 residues. CDR1 MNHNY and CDR2 SVGAGI come from the germline V gene (reference sequence). CDR3 in DNA: TGTGCCAGCAGTTGGGAGTACGAGCAGTACTTC. Encoded protein: CASSWEYEQYF.

The V call is TRBV9, the J call TRBJ1-5; 7 bases agree with TRBD1. V trimming: 0 bases; J trimming: 7 bases; junction bases outside the gene matches: 4. This CDR3 has 14 amino acids. Germline V CDR1 and CDR2: SGDLS, YYNGEE. CDR3 sequence reads: CASSVGGGGQPQHF. CDR3 DNA: TGTGCCAGCAGCGTAGGAGGGGGCGGGCAGCCCCAGCATTTT.

The rearrangement uses TRBV19 and TRBJ1-1; no reliable D call. Germline-derived CDR1 and CDR2 are LNHDA and SQIVND (reference sequence). Deletions cut 5 bases from V and 5 bases from J, with 12 bases between. The CDR3 runs to 13 residues. The chain's CDR3 is CASSGRRETEAFF. CDR3 DNA: TGTGCCAGTAGTGGAAGGAGGGAGACTGAAGCTTTCTTT.

This clone occurred once. V and J are TRBV9 and TRBJ2-3, with 9 bases that match TRBD2. CDR3 length: 15 amino acids. Per germline, CDR1 SGDLS and CDR2 YYNGEE. After removal of 2 bases from V and 5 bases from J, the junction contained 6 bases not matched to a gene. Written as DNA, the CDR3 is TGTGCCAGCAGCGTTAGCGGGAGCGGGGGAGATACGCAGTATTTT. Protein product: CASSVSGSGGDTQYF.

This clone was seen a handful of times. The rearrangement joins TRBV4-2 to TRBJ1-5, with TRBD1 matching over 7 bases. The length of the CDR3 is 18 residues. V was clipped by 4 bases and J by 5 bases; unmatched bases: 17. Germline V lookup: CDR1 LGHNA, CDR2 YNFKEQ. CDR3 sequence reads: CASSRVGGGQIGDQPQHF. Written as DNA, the CDR3 is TGTGCCAGCAGCCGGGTCGGAGGGGGCCAAATTGGGGATCAGCCCCAGCATTTT.

The J gene is TRBJ2-7, the V gene TRBV20-1; possible D gene TRBD2, 5 bases. Trimming stripped 6 bases from V and 5 bases from J, with 11 bases between. CDR3 length equals 11 residues. Per the germline V gene, CDR1 is DFQATT and CDR2 is SNEGSKA (reference sequence). The CDR3 DNA reads TGCAGTGCGCCCCTCGGGGACGAGCAGTACTTC. It specifies CSAPLGDEQYF.

The chain has TRBV6-4 and TRBJ2-1; D might be TRBD1 (5 bases). The length of the CDR3 is 13 residues. Germline CDR1 is MRHNA and CDR2 is SNTAGT. The V and J ends lost 5 bases and 9 bases respectively, with 14 bases between them. The CDR3 sequence: CASSRGGGGEQFF. In DNA form, the CDR3 reads TGTGCCAGCAGTAGGGGCGGCGGCGGTGAGCAGTTCTTC.

V and J are TRBV21-1 and TRBJ2-3; the listed D gene, TRBD2, was not tested against the DNA. TRBV21-1 is reported as a pseudogene. CDR3 length: 17 amino acids. This CDR3 is CASSKAEAGNLTDTQYF. In DNA, the CDR3 is TGTGCCAGCAGCAAAGCCGAGGCGGGGAACCTCACAGATACGCAGTATTTT.

The genes are TRBV10-3 and TRBJ2-7; 12 positions match TRBD2. From germline, CDR1 is ENHRY and CDR2 SYGVKD. The CDR3 consists of 14 residues. V lost 6 bases to trimming and J lost 5 bases; unmatched junction nucleotides: 5. The CDR3 sequence is CAISSSGRAHEQYF. In DNA, the CDR3 is TGTGCCATCAGCTCTAGCGGGAGGGCCCACGAGCAGTACTTC.

The J gene is TRBJ1-2, the V gene TRBV2; TRBD1 might be the D (6 bases). V was cut by 6 bases and J by 8 bases, with 22 bases left in between. CDR3 length equals 15 residues. Per the germline V gene, CDR1 is SNHLY and CDR2 is FYNNEI. The CDR3 sequence is CASSGVGGRGEGYTF. The CDR3 region has the DNA TGTGCCAGCAGCGGGGTCGGCGGCAGGGGTGAAGGCTACACCTTC.

The J gene is TRBJ1-2, the V gene TRBV19; 9 bases map to TRBD1. J gave up 6 bases and V 6 bases, and 8 bases lay outside the gene matches. CDR1 and CDR2 (germline): LNHDA, SQIVND (reference sequence). The length of the CDR3 is 14 residues. This CDR3 is CASRKPGQGNGYTF. The DNA of the CDR3 is TGTGCCAGTAGGAAACCGGGACAGGGTAATGGCTACACCTTC.

The chain couples TRBV27 to TRBJ2-3; 12 bases fit TRBD2. Germline lookup yields CDR1 MNHEY and CDR2 SMNVEV (reference sequence). This CDR3 spans 15 amino acids. The V gene end was trimmed by 6 bases and the J gene end by 4 bases; junction bases not matched to a gene: 5. The CDR3, as DNA: TGTGCCAGCAGGTTACTAGCGGGGGGATCAGATACGCAGTATTTT. Amino acids: CASRLLAGGSDTQYF.

The J gene is TRBJ2-1, the V gene TRBV4-2; 10 nucleotides line up with TRBD2. CDR3 size: 15 residues. Trimming took 1 base from V and 9 from J; bases not matched to a gene: 6. Germline V gene lookup returns CDR1 LGHNA and CDR2 YNFKEQ. The CDR3 loop reads CASSQATSGVGEQFF. CDR3 DNA: TGTGCCAGCAGCCAAGCAACTAGCGGGGTAGGTGAGCAGTTCTTC.

This chain links TRBV24-1 with TRBJ2-2; possibly TRBD1 for D (6 bases). V was clipped by 7 bases and J by 7 bases, with 12 bases between them. This CDR3 spans 13 amino acids. Germline CDR1 and CDR2: KGHDR and SFDVKD. In nucleotides, the CDR3 is TGTGCCACCAGCCCACAGGGAGACGGGGAGCTGTTTTTT. It specifies CATSPQGDGELFF.

The chain couples TRBV5-4 to TRBJ1-3; D is unclear. The CDR3 extends over 15 amino acids. The V end was cut by 0 bases, the J end by 2 bases, with 9 bases between. Looked up from germline, CDR1 is SGHNT and CDR2 is YYREEE (reference sequence). The CDR3 is CASSLGGGTGNTIYF. In DNA form, the CDR3 reads TGTGCCAGCAGCTTGGGGGGAGGAACTGGAAACACCATATATTTT. Together with reference TRBV5-4 and TRBJ1-3, the CDR3 gives the full variable domain: ETGVTQSPTHLIKTRGQQVTLRCSSQSGHNTVSWYQQALGQGPQFIFQYYREEENGRGNFPPRFSGLQFPNYSSELNVNALELDDSALYLCASSLGGGTGNTIYFGEGSWLTVV.

V gene TRBV19 combines with J gene TRBJ2-3; 12 bases agree with TRBD2. This CDR3 has 16 residues. The germline V gene has CDR1 LNHDA and CDR2 SQIVND (reference sequence). Trimming cost V 4 bases and J 4 bases; bases outside gene matches: 6. CDR3 coding DNA: TGTGCCAGTAGTAAGACACTAGCGGGAGGTTCAGATACGCAGTATTTT. It codes for CASSKTLAGGSDTQYF.

This sequence joins TRBV2 and TRBJ2-1; D not resolved. The CDR3 covers 11 residues. The germline CDR1 and CDR2 sequences are SNHLY and FYNNEI. V shed 7 bases and J shed 8 bases, with 9 bases lying between them. For the CDR3, the DNA is TGTGCCAGCAAAAACTTCGATGAGCAGTTCTTC. Amino acids: CASKNFDEQFF. The variable domain in full, with the rest retrieved from reference TRBV2 and TRBJ2-1, is EPEVTQTPSHQVTQMGQEVILRCVPISNHLYFYWYRQILGQKVEFLVSFYNNEISEKSEIFDDQFSVERPDGSNFTLKIRSTKLEDSAMYFCASKNFDEQFFGPGTRLTVL.